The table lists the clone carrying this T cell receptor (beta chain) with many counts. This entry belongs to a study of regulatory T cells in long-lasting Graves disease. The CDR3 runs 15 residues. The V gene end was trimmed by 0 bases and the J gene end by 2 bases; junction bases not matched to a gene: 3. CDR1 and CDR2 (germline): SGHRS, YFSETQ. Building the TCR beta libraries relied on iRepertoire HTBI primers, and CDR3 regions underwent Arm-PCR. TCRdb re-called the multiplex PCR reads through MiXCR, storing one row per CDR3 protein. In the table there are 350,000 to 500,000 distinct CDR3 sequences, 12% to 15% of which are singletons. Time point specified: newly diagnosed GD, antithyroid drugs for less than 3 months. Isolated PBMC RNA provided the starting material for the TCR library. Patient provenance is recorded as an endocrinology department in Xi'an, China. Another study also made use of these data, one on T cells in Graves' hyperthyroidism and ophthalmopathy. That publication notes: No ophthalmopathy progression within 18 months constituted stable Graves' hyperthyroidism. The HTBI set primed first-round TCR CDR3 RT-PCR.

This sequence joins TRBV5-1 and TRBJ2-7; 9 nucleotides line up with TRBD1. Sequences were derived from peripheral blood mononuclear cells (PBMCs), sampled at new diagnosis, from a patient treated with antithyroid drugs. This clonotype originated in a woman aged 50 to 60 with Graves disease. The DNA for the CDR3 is TGCGCCAGCAGCTTGGATGGGACAGGGACCTACGAGCAGTACTTC. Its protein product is CASSLDGTGTYEQYF.